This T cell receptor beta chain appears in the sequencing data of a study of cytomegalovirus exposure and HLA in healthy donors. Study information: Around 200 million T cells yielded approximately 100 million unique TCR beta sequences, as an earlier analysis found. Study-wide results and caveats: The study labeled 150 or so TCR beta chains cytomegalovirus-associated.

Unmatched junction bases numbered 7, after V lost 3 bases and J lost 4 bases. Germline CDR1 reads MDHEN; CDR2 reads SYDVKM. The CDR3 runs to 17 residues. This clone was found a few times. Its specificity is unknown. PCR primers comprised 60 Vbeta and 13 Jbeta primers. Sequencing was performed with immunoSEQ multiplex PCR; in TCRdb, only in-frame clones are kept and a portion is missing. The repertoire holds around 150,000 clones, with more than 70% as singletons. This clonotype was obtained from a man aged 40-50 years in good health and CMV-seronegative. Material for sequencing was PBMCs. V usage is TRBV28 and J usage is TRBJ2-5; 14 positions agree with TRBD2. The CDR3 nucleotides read TGTGCCAGCAGTTTGACTAGCGGGAGGGGCCTCGGAGAGACCCAGTACTTC. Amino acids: CASSLTSGRGLGETQYF.